These T cell receptor beta chains were read from a single sample in a study of shared clonotypes between healthy human individuals. Here immunoSEQ multiplex PCR was the method, and the copy in TCRdb shows in-frame clones only, minus some. The sample has 2 million to 2.5 million clones, approximately 95% seen once. The sequenced sample consisted of naive CD4+ T cells sorted from blood. Every receptor here comes from a man younger than 35 in good health. The CDR3 runs from the conserved cysteine through the conserved F or W. D genes are given only for firm matches. Size is stated for part of the rows, as once, few or many counts, or as a class when the clone is expanded.

abundance: once; d_gene: TRBD1; v_gene: TRBV6-5; j_gene: TRBJ2-7; CDR3aa: CASSLGQSPGEQYF; CDR3nt: TGTGCCAGCAGTTTGGGACAGTCCCCTGGCGAGCAGTACTTC
abundance: .; d_gene: TRBD1; v_gene: TRBV29-1; j_gene: TRBJ1-2; CDR3aa: CSVGRTGVDFNYGYTF; CDR3nt: TGCAGCGTGGGACGGACAGGCGTCGACTTTAACTATGGCTACACCTTC
abundance: .; d_gene: TRBD1; v_gene: TRBV5-1; j_gene: TRBJ2-7; CDR3aa: CASSSSTGVGYEQYF; CDR3nt: TGCGCCAGCAGCTCATCGACAGGGGTAGGCTACGAGCAGTACTTC
abundance: .; d_gene: .; v_gene: TRBV6-6; j_gene: TRBJ2-7; CDR3aa: CASSYSKGYYEQYF; CDR3nt: TGTGCCAGCAGTTACTCGAAAGGTTACTACGAGCAGTACTTC
abundance: once; d_gene: TRBD1; v_gene: TRBV4-1; j_gene: TRBJ2-2; CDR3aa: CASSQGRQGASGELFF; CDR3nt: TGCGCCAGCAGCCAAGGACGACAGGGGGCTAGCGGGGAGCTGTTTTTT
abundance: .; d_gene: TRBD2; v_gene: TRBV15; j_gene: TRBJ2-1; CDR3aa: CATSRKKLAGGTYNEQFF; CDR3nt: TGTGCCACCAGCAGAAAAAAACTAGCGGGAGGTACCTACAATGAGCAGTTCTTC
abundance: .; d_gene: .; v_gene: TRBV2; j_gene: TRBJ2-7; CDR3aa: CASNGGLSYEQYF; CDR3nt: TGTGCCAGCAATGGGGGTCTCTCCTACGAGCAGTACTTC
abundance: .; d_gene: .; v_gene: TRBV5-8; j_gene: TRBJ1-4; CDR3aa: CASSRDRKATNEKLFF; CDR3nt: TGTGCCAGCAGCCGAGACAGGAAGGCAACTAATGAAAAACTGTTTTTT
abundance: .; d_gene: .; v_gene: TRBV9; j_gene: TRBJ2-3; CDR3aa: CASARDGNTDTQYF; CDR3nt: TGTGCCAGCGCGCGGGACGGCAACACAGATACGCAGTATTTT
abundance: .; d_gene: .; v_gene: TRBV7-9; j_gene: TRBJ2-5; CDR3aa: CASSLSEIQETQYF; CDR3nt: TGTGCCAGCAGCTTATCAGAAATTCAAGAGACCCAGTACTTC
abundance: .; d_gene: TRBD1; v_gene: TRBV6-1; j_gene: TRBJ2-7; CDR3aa: CASSERGQGPYEQYF; CDR3nt: TGTGCCAGCAGTGAACGTGGACAGGGGCCCTACGAGCAGTACTTC
abundance: .; d_gene: TRBD1; v_gene: TRBV30; j_gene: TRBJ1-1; CDR3aa: CAWSIGTGWNTEAFF; CDR3nt: TGTGCCTGGAGTATCGGGACAGGGTGGAACACTGAAGCTTTCTTT
abundance: few; d_gene: TRBD1; v_gene: TRBV9; j_gene: TRBJ1-3; CDR3aa: CASSVEGASGNTIYF; CDR3nt: TGTGCCAGCAGCGTAGAGGGGGCTTCTGGAAACACCATATATTTT
abundance: .; d_gene: .; v_gene: TRBV6-1; j_gene: TRBJ2-2; CDR3aa: CASSLQGSTGELFF; CDR3nt: TGTGCCAGCAGCCTCCAGGGGAGCACCGGGGAGCTGTTTTTT
abundance: .; d_gene: TRBD2; v_gene: TRBV6-5; j_gene: TRBJ2-7; CDR3aa: CASSGRLAGGDEQYF; CDR3nt: TGTGCCAGCAGTGGAAGGCTAGCGGGAGGGGACGAGCAGTACTTC
abundance: .; d_gene: TRBD1; v_gene: TRBV6-5; j_gene: TRBJ1-4; CDR3aa: CASSTGGANGKLFF; CDR3nt: TGTGCCAGCAGTACAGGGGGCGCGAATGGAAAACTGTTTTTT
abundance: .; d_gene: .; v_gene: TRBV5-1; j_gene: TRBJ2-2; CDR3aa: CASSSFGLDTGELFF; CDR3nt: TGCGCCAGCAGCTCCTTCGGGTTAGACACCGGGGAGCTGTTTTTT
abundance: once; d_gene: .; v_gene: TRBV6-5; j_gene: TRBJ2-1; CDR3aa: CASSFGTNNYNEQFF; CDR3nt: TGTGCCAGCAGCTTCGGGACAAACAACTACAATGAGCAGTTCTTC
abundance: once; d_gene: .; v_gene: TRBV10-3; j_gene: TRBJ2-1; CDR3aa: CASESRDPYNEQFF; CDR3nt: TGTGCCAGCGAAAGCAGGGACCCCTACAATGAGCAGTTCTTC
abundance: once; d_gene: .; v_gene: TRBV30; j_gene: TRBJ1-1; CDR3aa: CAWSYHSRGTEAFF; CDR3nt: TGTGCCTGGAGCTACCATTCAAGGGGGACTGAAGCTTTCTTT
abundance: .; d_gene: TRBD1; v_gene: TRBV10-3; j_gene: TRBJ2-7; CDR3aa: CAMGDRAPYEQYF; CDR3nt: TGTGCCATGGGAGACAGGGCACCCTACGAGCAGTACTTC
abundance: .; d_gene: TRBD1; v_gene: TRBV2; j_gene: TRBJ2-3; CDR3aa: CASSEQGPDTQYF; CDR3nt: TGTGCCAGCAGCGAACAGGGGCCAGATACGCAGTATTTT
abundance: .; d_gene: .; v_gene: TRBV7-9; j_gene: TRBJ2-7; CDR3aa: CASSLRPGGGATYEQYF; CDR3nt: TGTGCCAGCAGCCTCCGCCCCGGGGGCGGGGCGACCTACGAGCAGTACTTC
abundance: .; d_gene: .; v_gene: TRBV18; j_gene: TRBJ2-7; CDR3aa: CASSPMRAYEQYF; CDR3nt: TGTGCCAGCTCACCCATGAGAGCCTACGAGCAGTACTTC
abundance: few; d_gene: .; v_gene: TRBV30; j_gene: TRBJ1-2; CDR3aa: CAWSGEDRHGYTF; CDR3nt: TGTGCCTGGAGTGGGGAAGACAGGCATGGCTACACCTTC
abundance: .; d_gene: .; v_gene: TRBV9; j_gene: TRBJ2-3; CDR3aa: CASSVEGRIGPDTQYF; CDR3nt: TGTGCCAGCAGCGTAGAGGGCAGGATAGGACCAGATACGCAGTATTTT
abundance: once; d_gene: TRBD1; v_gene: TRBV27; j_gene: TRBJ2-7; CDR3aa: CASSLCPGGQGGSFPGTYEQYF; CDR3nt: TGTGCCAGCAGTTTATGCCCCGGGGGACAGGGAGGGAGTTTCCCGGGAACCTACGAGCAGTACTTC
abundance: .; d_gene: TRBD2; v_gene: TRBV7-2; j_gene: TRBJ2-3; CDR3aa: CASSPGLAGGFDTQYF; CDR3nt: TGTGCCAGCAGCCCGGGACTAGCGGGAGGTTTCGATACGCAGTATTTT
abundance: .; d_gene: TRBD1; v_gene: TRBV18; j_gene: TRBJ1-5; CDR3aa: CASSPRQGGGKYSNQPQHF; CDR3nt: TGTGCCAGCTCACCACGACAGGGTGGCGGCAAATATAGCAATCAGCCCCAGCATTTT
abundance: once; d_gene: .; v_gene: TRBV7-2; j_gene: TRBJ2-5; CDR3aa: CASSSSGAETQYF; CDR3nt: TGTGCCAGCAGCTCGTCAGGAGCGGAGACCCAGTACTTC
abundance: once; d_gene: .; v_gene: TRBV5-1; j_gene: TRBJ1-5; CDR3aa: CAGPSGVIAQRPQHF; CDR3nt: TGCGCCGGGCCTTCCGGGGTAATCGCCCAAAGGCCCCAGCATTTT
abundance: .; d_gene: .; v_gene: TRBV7-8; j_gene: TRBJ1-2; CDR3aa: CASSLSEGYGYTF; CDR3nt: TGTGCCAGCAGCTTGTCCGAGGGCTATGGCTACACCTTC
abundance: .; d_gene: .; v_gene: TRBV5-6; j_gene: TRBJ2-5; CDR3aa: CASSSGARGGWETQYF; CDR3nt: TGTGCCAGCAGCTCAGGGGCCAGGGGCGGATGGGAGACCCAGTACTTC
abundance: .; d_gene: .; v_gene: TRBV27; j_gene: TRBJ2-2; CDR3aa: CASRPEGYLRGTGELFF; CDR3nt: TGTGCCAGCAGACCCGAAGGCTACCTACGAGGCACCGGGGAGCTGTTTTTT
abundance: .; d_gene: .; v_gene: TRBV11-2; j_gene: TRBJ1-6; CDR3aa: CASSFTGYSPLHF; CDR3nt: TGTGCCAGCAGCTTTACAGGGTATTCACCCCTCCACTTT
abundance: .; d_gene: TRBD2; v_gene: TRBV2; j_gene: TRBJ2-5; CDR3aa: CASSGTSGRETQYF; CDR3nt: TGTGCCAGCTCGGGGACTAGCGGGAGAGAGACCCAGTACTTC
abundance: .; d_gene: TRBD1; v_gene: TRBV5-4; j_gene: TRBJ1-6; CDR3aa: CASSGGQYNSPLHF; CDR3nt: TGTGCCAGCAGCGGGGGACAGTATAATTCACCCCTCCACTTT
abundance: .; d_gene: .; v_gene: TRBV5-4; j_gene: TRBJ1-1; CDR3aa: CASSLEGGQVTEAFF; CDR3nt: TGTGCCAGCAGCTTGGAAGGGGGGCAGGTCACTGAAGCTTTCTTT
abundance: .; d_gene: .; v_gene: TRBV30; j_gene: TRBJ1-2; CDR3aa: CAWVGTINYGYTF; CDR3nt: TGTGCCTGGGTCGGGACAATTAACTATGGCTACACCTTC
abundance: .; d_gene: .; v_gene: TRBV10-3; j_gene: TRBJ2-3; CDR3aa: CATQTGVGTDTQYF; CDR3nt: TGTGCCACACAAACTGGGGTAGGGACAGATACGCAGTATTTT
abundance: .; d_gene: TRBD2; v_gene: TRBV10-2; j_gene: TRBJ2-7; CDR3aa: CASSVLLAGGSYEQYF; CDR3nt: TGCGCCAGCAGTGTTTTACTAGCGGGAGGTAGCTACGAGCAGTACTTC
abundance: .; d_gene: .; v_gene: TRBV7-9; j_gene: TRBJ1-2; CDR3aa: CASSIQGPYGYTF; CDR3nt: TGTGCCAGCAGCATACAGGGCCCCTATGGCTACACCTTC
abundance: .; d_gene: .; v_gene: TRBV6-5; j_gene: TRBJ1-1; CDR3aa: CASSTDGNTEAFF; CDR3nt: TGTGCCAGCAGCACGGACGGAAACACTGAAGCTTTCTTT
abundance: .; d_gene: TRBD2; v_gene: TRBV4-1; j_gene: TRBJ2-7; CDR3aa: CASSPTATSSTYEQYF; CDR3nt: TGCGCCAGCAGCCCAACCGCGACTAGCAGCACCTACGAGCAGTACTTC
abundance: .; d_gene: TRBD1; v_gene: TRBV29-1; j_gene: TRBJ1-2; CDR3aa: CSGEGQGEYGYTF; CDR3nt: TGCAGCGGGGAGGGACAGGGTGAATATGGCTACACCTTC
abundance: .; d_gene: TRBD2; v_gene: TRBV7-9; j_gene: TRBJ2-1; CDR3aa: CASSLQASGGHSYDNEQFF; CDR3nt: TGTGCCAGCAGCTTACAGGCTAGCGGGGGACACTCATATGACAATGAGCAGTTCTTC
abundance: .; d_gene: .; v_gene: TRBV19; j_gene: TRBJ2-7; CDR3aa: CASSPAVTYEQYF; CDR3nt: TGTGCCAGTAGCCCAGCAGTAACCTACGAGCAGTACTTC